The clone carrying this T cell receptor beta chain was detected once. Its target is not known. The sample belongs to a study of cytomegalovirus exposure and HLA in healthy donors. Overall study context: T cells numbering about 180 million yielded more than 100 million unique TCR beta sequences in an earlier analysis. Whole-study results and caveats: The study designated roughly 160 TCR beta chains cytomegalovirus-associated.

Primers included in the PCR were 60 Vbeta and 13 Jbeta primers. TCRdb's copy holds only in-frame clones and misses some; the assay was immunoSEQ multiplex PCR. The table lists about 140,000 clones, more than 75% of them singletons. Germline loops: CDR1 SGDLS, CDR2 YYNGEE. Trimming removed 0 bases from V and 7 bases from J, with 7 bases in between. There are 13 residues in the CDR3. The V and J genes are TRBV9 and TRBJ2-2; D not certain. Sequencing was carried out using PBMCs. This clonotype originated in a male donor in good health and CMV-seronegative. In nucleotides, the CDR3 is TGTGCCAGCAGCGTAGTGGTTAGCGGGGAGCTGTTTTTT. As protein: CASSVVVSGELFF.